This T cell receptor beta chain was sequenced for a study of control samples from healthy donors and cancer patients. V was cut by 5 bases and J by 4 bases, with 11 bases left in between. Germline lookup yields CDR1 MNHEY and CDR2 SMNVEV (reference sequence). CDR3 length: 13 residues. The method was immunoSEQ multiplex PCR; TCRdb's version includes in-frame clones alone and lacks a portion of them. The sample lists 180,000 or so clones; 93% were seen once. The chain has TRBV27 and TRBJ1-2; weak D call: TRBD1 (5 bases). The TCR was taken from a woman in her sixties or seventies in good health. Sequencing was done on a sample of blood. The CDR3 DNA is TGTGCCAGCAGTGTGGGGCTAGGCTATGGCTACACCTTC. Protein sequence: CASSVGLGYGYTF.